This T cell receptor beta chain was identified during a study of CD8 T cells in ankylosing spondylitis. Study findings and constraints: Disease-linked clones were reportedly significantly enriched in matched ankylosing spondylitis synovial fluid. Previous work reported some of these motif variants in the synovial fluid and blood of reactive arthritis. Under 10 highly homologous variants formed a TCR beta motif that appeared characteristic of ankylosing spondylitis blood.

CDR1 is SGHRS, CDR2 YFSETQ, per germline. The length of the CDR3 is 15 residues. With 2 bases clipped from V and 2 bases from J, the junction kept 1 base outside the gene matches. This clonotype came up many times. Its antigen is unidentified. TCRdb fed the 5' RACE reads into MiXCR, producing one record per CDR3 protein. The data hold 470,000 or so distinct CDR3 sequences, with around 26% observed a single time. This sequence was found in a male donor with ankylosing spondylitis. V is TRBV5-1 and J is TRBJ2-1; 10 nucleotides match TRBD2. Material for sequencing was blood, either unsorted or a sorted T cell fraction (not recorded which). CDR3 coding DNA: TGCGCCAGCAGCTTCGGACTAGCGGCCTACAATGAGCAGTTCTTC. Residues: CASSFGLAAYNEQFF.